A selection of T cell receptor beta chains follows, all from one sample in a study of blood T cells in healthy people across ages. One entry per CDR3 protein, called by TCRdb with MiXCR from the 5' RACE reads. Of about 400,000 distinct CDR3 sequences listed, roughly half are singletons. The sequenced sample consisted of blood. These receptors all come from a man in his 60s in good health. Both conserved end residues are part of each CDR3. D genes are given only for firm matches. The size of a clone is reported for some rows only, either as once, few or many, or as a class for expanded clones.

>TRBV20-1|many|.|TRBJ2-5
TGCAGTGCTAGTGGACCGCGAGGGGAGACCCAGTACTTC
CSASGPRGETQYF
>TRBV15|few|TRBD2|TRBJ2-3
TGTGCCACCAGCAGAGAGCGGGCTAGCGGGAGTCGCACAGATACGCAGTATTTT
CATSRERASGSRTDTQYF
>TRBV10-3|.|TRBD2|TRBJ2-3
TGTGCCACCAGGCCGGGACTAGCGGGAGCCAGGGCAGATACGCAGTATTTT
CATRPGLAGARADTQYF
>TRBV15|.|TRBD1|TRBJ2-7
TGTGCCACCAGCAGAGATGCAACAGGGGGTAACTACGAGCAGTACTTC
CATSRDATGGNYEQYF
>TRBV5-6|.|TRBD2|TRBJ2-1
TGTGCCGGCAGCTTGTCCGGGACTAGTAGTGATGAGCAGTTCTTC
CAGSLSGTSSDEQFF
>TRBV20-1|.|.|TRBJ2-1
TGCAGTGCCGTATGGGACTCCTACAATGAGCAGTTCTTC
CSAVWDSYNEQFF
>TRBV29-1|few|TRBD2|TRBJ2-5
TGCAGCGTTGGAGGGACTAGTGAAGAGACCCAGTACTTC
CSVGGTSEETQYF
>TRBV29-1|many|.|TRBJ2-7
TGCAGCGTGGACAGGGCTCGGGAGGGCCTCTACGAGCAGTACTTC
CSVDRAREGLYEQYF
>TRBV7-2|.|TRBD2|TRBJ2-2
TGTGCCAGCAGCTTAGGGACTAGCGGGAGGGGGTTTGCCGGGGAGCTGTTTTTT
CASSLGTSGRGFAGELFF
>TRBV7-3|.|.|TRBJ2-2
TGTGCCAGCAGCGTGGGACCGAACACCGGGGAGCTGTTTTTT
CASSVGPNTGELFF
>TRBV5-1|.|.|TRBJ2-4
TGCGCCAGCAGCCCGCTCGTAGCCAAAAACATTCAGTACTTC
CASSPLVAKNIQYF
>TRBV18|.|.|TRBJ1-6
TGTGCCAGCTCACCAGTGGGGGGGGACCGTAGATCACCCCTCCACTTT
CASSPVGGDRRSPLHF
>TRBV12-3/TRBV12-4|.|.|TRBJ2-5
TGTGCCAGCAGTACCTCAGGAGCAAACGAAAAGACCCAGTACTTC
CASSTSGANEKTQYF
>TRBV7-2|few|TRBD2|TRBJ2-4
TGTGCCAGCAGCTCGAGTGGGCTAGCGGGAGGCCGCCGAACCCAAAACATTCAGTACTTC
CASSSSGLAGGRRTQNIQYF
>TRBV7-2|.|TRBD2|TRBJ2-5
TGTGCCAGCAGCTCGGGGGGTTGGGTGACCCAGTACTTC
CASSSGGWVTQYF
>TRBV5-5|.|TRBD2|TRBJ2-1
TGTGCCAGCAGCCCTATGGGACTAGCGGGAAATACGGATAAGCAGTTCTTC
CASSPMGLAGNTDKQFF
>TRBV12-3/TRBV12-4|.|.|TRBJ2-3
TGTGCCAGCAGTCCAGGGAATACGCAGTATTTT
CASSPGNTQYF
>TRBV7-2|many|TRBD2|TRBJ2-3
TGTGCCAGCAGCTTATCCCCCCCCCAACCGGGACTACGACGTTCGGATACGCAGTATTTT
CASSLSPPQPGLRRSDTQYF
>TRBV6-5|.|.|TRBJ1-2
TGTGCCAGCAGTGGAACCAGGGAAGCTAACTATGGCTACACCTTC
CASSGTREANYGYTF
>TRBV6-1|.|.|TRBJ2-7
TGTGCCAGCAGTGAACGGGATGGATCCTACGAGCAGTACTTC
CASSERDGSYEQYF
>TRBV20-1|.|.|TRBJ2-5
TGCAGTGCTAGCCCAGGGTTGCGAGAGACCCAGTACTTC
CSASPGLRETQYF
>TRBV11-2|.|.|TRBJ1-2
TGTGCCAGCAGCTCCACCATCCCGGAGGGCTACACCTTC
CASSSTIPEGYTF
>TRBV12-3/TRBV12-4|.|.|TRBJ2-5
TGTGCCAGCAGAGCCGCAGGGTCGGAGACCCAGTACTTC
CASRAAGSETQYF
>TRBV14|.|.|TRBJ2-1
TGTGCCAGCAGCCACGGTTTCGGGAGTGAGCAGTTCTTC
CASSHGFGSEQFF
>TRBV15|once|.|TRBJ1-1
TGTGCCACCAGCAGACAGGGTAACACTGAAGCTTTCTTT
CATSRQGNTEAFF
>TRBV3-1|.|.|TRBJ1-2
TGTGCCAGCAGTCATAGGGGTCGGGGGGACCACTATGGCTACACCTTC
CASSHRGRGDHYGYTF
>TRBV6-5|.|TRBD2|TRBJ2-7
TGTGCCAGCAGCGACCCTACTAGCGGGGGGTTCGAGCAGTACTTC
CASSDPTSGGFEQYF
>TRBV27|.|TRBD1|TRBJ2-6
TGTGCCAGCAGGACTGGACAGGGGGTAACTGGGGCCAACGTCCTGACTTTC
CASRTGQGVTGANVLTF
>TRBV7-9|.|TRBD2|TRBJ2-4
TGTGCCAGCAGCTTAGGGGCGGGGGTCAAAAACATTCAGTACTTC
CASSLGAGVKNIQYF
>TRBV7-3|.|TRBD2|TRBJ2-1
TGTGCCAGCAGCGAGACTAGCGGGAGGGCACATGAGCAGTTCTTC
CASSETSGRAHEQFF
>TRBV2|.|.|TRBJ2-1
TGTGCCAGCAGTGAAAGGCTTAGGCGTCCTTCATTCAATGAGCAGTTCTTC
CASSERLRRPSFNEQFF
>TRBV6-2/TRBV6-3|.|.|TRBJ1-5
TGTGCCAGCAGAGGCACAGGGAGGGGGAGCAATCAGCCCCAGCATTTT
CASRGTGRGSNQPQHF
>TRBV20-1|.|TRBD1|TRBJ1-2
TGCAGTGCCAGTGACAGGGGGCTGAGCTACACCTTC
CSASDRGLSYTF
>TRBV6-2/TRBV6-3|few|TRBD2|TRBJ2-1
TGTGCCAGCAGTTACCGGGGCGGGAGGGCCGCTTCCTACAATGAGCAGTTCTTC
CASSYRGGRAASYNEQFF
>TRBV10-3|few|TRBD1|TRBJ2-1
TGTGCCATCAGTACCCTTGGACAGGGGTACAATGAGCAGTTCTTC
CAISTLGQGYNEQFF
>TRBV7-3|.|TRBD2|TRBJ2-3
TGTGCCAGCAGCCTCAGACTAGCGGGAGGCAAAGATACGCAGTATTTT
CASSLRLAGGKDTQYF
>TRBV20-1|.|.|TRBJ2-3
TGCAGTGCTGCTCCGGGACGGTTGGGGGATACGCAGTATTTT
CSAAPGRLGDTQYF
>TRBV6-1|once|.|TRBJ2-5
TGTGCCAGCAGTGAAATAGCAGGGATGTACCAAGAGACCCAGTACTTC
CASSEIAGMYQETQYF
>TRBV24-1|.|.|TRBJ2-7
TGTGCCACCAGTGAGCCGGGACCGCTCGGTGAGCAGTACTTC
CATSEPGPLGEQYF
>TRBV20-1|.|TRBD1|TRBJ2-1
TGCAGTGCTAGAAGGACAGGGGCAAATGAGCAGTTCTTC
CSARRTGANEQFF
>TRBV11-2|.|TRBD2|TRBJ2-3
TGTGCCAGCAGCTTTCCAAGCGGGGGCCGCACAGATACGCAGTATTTT
CASSFPSGGRTDTQYF